This paragraph reports one T cell receptor beta chain. The table came from immunoSEQ multiplex PCR; TCRdb's copy has only in-frame clones and leaves some out. The sample gives 2 million to 2.5 million clones, more than 85% of which show up once; over 1.5% is in the top ten. This CDR3 contains 13 residues. From germline, CDR1 is SGHKS and CDR2 YYEKEE (reference sequence). Trimming pared 1 base from V and 4 bases from J, leaving 6 bases between. This sample stems from a study of shared clonotypes between healthy human individuals. About the research overall: With ages of 18 to 49, the donors were a couple of women and a few men.

Naive-designated CD8 cells lacked CD45RO, were positively enriched for CCR7, and omitted terminally differentiated effector memory CD45RA+ cells. This chain uses TRBV5-5 with TRBJ2-1; the D is unclear. Input material: naive CD8+ T cells from PBMCs. The TCR comes from a man aged 18 to 29 in good health. Some clones in this sample may be carry-over from other donors' samples. The CDR3 DNA reads TGTGCCAGCAGCTTGTTACTATACAATGAGCAGTTCTTC. This gives the protein CASSLLLYNEQFF.